This T cell receptor beta chain was captured in a study of blood T cell repertoires in COVID-19. Study-wide context: Sample material is recorded as cDNA or gDNA derived from T cells, B-cell-depleted T cells, or PBMCs.

Adults between about 18 and 89 years of age took part from under 30 US areas. Clinical histories supplied by participants themselves formed the basis of cohort assignment. Recovered Cohort 3 donors showed two negative PCRs, clearance, or symptom resolution. This CDR3 has 16 residues. The V segment lost 5 bases and the J segment 7 bases; nucleotides outside the gene matches: 13. Looked up from germline, CDR1 is WSHSY and CDR2 is SAAADI. Sequencing used immunoSEQ multiplex PCR; TCRdb keeps in-frame clones, though not all of them. The sample yields about 220,000 clones, 82% seen once. Specimen: PBMCs or T cells enriched from blood (not recorded which). This TCR was recovered from a woman aged 60-75 years who had recovered from COVID-19. This sequence joins TRBV10-2 and TRBJ1-4, with 7 bases identical to TRBD1. The CDR3 DNA sequence: TGCGCCAGCAGTCTGGACAGGCCGCAGGGGAGTGAAAAACTGTTTTTT. Amino acids: CASSLDRPQGSEKLFF.